This section outlines one T cell receptor (beta chain) sequence together with its context. The antigen is not known. Genomic DNA from each subset was divided evenly over several immunoSEQ plates. TCRdb's copy holds only in-frame clones and misses some; the assay was immunoSEQ multiplex PCR. This table has a few million clones, approximately 90% appearing once. The sample belongs to a study of shared clonotypes between healthy human individuals. Overall study context: Three plates were used per donor for CD4 naive, three for CD4 memory, two for CD8 naive and one for CD8 memory.

V was pared by 4 bases and J by 6 bases, with 9 bases between. The CDR3 covers 13 residues. Germline values: CDR1 ENHRY, CDR2 SYGVKD. General observations from the study: Large depth notwithstanding, sorted-subset sequencing proved incomplete by rarefaction.

Every one of the donors was a Caucasian adult that lived in Nashville, Tennessee. The receptor comes from a man younger than 35 in good health. The sequencing input was naive CD4+ T cells sorted from blood. Subset indicated: CD45RA+ positively selected. The chain has TRBV10-3 and TRBJ2-2; tentative D call: TRBD2 (6 bases). CDR3 residues: CAISGGAPGELFF. The CDR3 nucleotides are TGTGCCATCAGTGGCGGGGCCCCCGGGGAGCTGTTTTTT.